This T cell receptor (beta chain) was sequenced in a study of T cell responses to AZD1222 COVID-19 vaccine. CDR1 is SGHTA and CDR2 is FQGTGA in the germline V gene. V was shortened by 1 base and J by 2 bases, with 11 bases between the two germline ends. CDR3 size: 15 residues. Generated by immunoSEQ multiplex PCR, the TCRdb table keeps only in-frame clones and is missing some. Of some 200,000 clones listed, about 94% were seen once; the top ten hold approximately 1%. J is TRBJ2-5 and V is TRBV7-3; D tentatively fits TRBD1 or TRBD2 (5 bases each). The sequence was collected from an adult who received the AZD1222 COVID-19 vaccine. This specimen consisted of peripheral blood, obtained 28 days after the second AZD1222 dose. The CDR3 region is CASSLNGGGQETQYF. The CDR3 DNA reads TGTGCCAGCAGCTTAAACGGTGGGGGACAAGAGACCCAGTACTTC.